This TCR beta chain was documented in a study of T cells in Graves' hyperthyroidism and ophthalmopathy. Overall study findings and caveats: Stable hyperthyroidism was told apart from ophthalmopathy by a model built on 13 V-J features. Clonotypes that were expanded in thyroid above 0.001 mostly appeared in blood too. In validation, the model predicted ophthalmopathy. These predictions came a median about 6 months before onset.

The source material, RNA transcripts, was used to amplify TCR beta CDR3 regions. With the HTBI primer set, the TCR CDR3 went through a first round of RT-PCR. MiXCR, run by TCRdb on the multiplex PCR reads, gives a single entry per CDR3 protein. Among approximately 400,000 distinct CDR3 sequences, around 16% were seen once, and the ten largest hold 7.5% to 9%. Germline CDR1 is MNHNS and CDR2 is SASEGT. The CDR3 is 15 amino acids. The ends were cut back, 5 bases at V and 0 bases at J, with 12 bases in the middle. The source of the PBMCs was 9.5 to 10 ml of fresh peripheral blood. In the case of this clonotype: As yet, its antigen is unknown.

The origin of this receptor is a woman aged 18-30 years with Graves' hyperthyroidism. Sequenced input: blood. The gene calls are TRBV6-1 and TRBJ2-3; D is uncertain. In DNA form, the CDR3 reads TGTGCCAGCAGTCCCACGGCCGCTAGCACAGATACGCAGTATTTT. It codes for CASSPTAASTDTQYF.